This T cell receptor beta chain comes out of a study of shared clonotypes between healthy human individuals. Method: immunoSEQ multiplex PCR; TCRdb's copy keeps in-frame clones and lacks some. The sample has under 2,000,000 clones, about 95% seen once. Naive CD8 isolation took CD45RO-negative cells positively selected for CCR7 and excluded terminally differentiated effector memory CD45RA+ cells. This clone was found once. As yet, its antigen is unknown. Study results and limitations: How much donors shared clonotypes was expected to be affected by sequencing depth. Sampling involved blood alone; tissue repertoires likely differ.

Germline values: CDR1 MRHNA, CDR2 SNTAGT. This CDR3 has 15 amino acids. Between the trimmed V and J ends, which lost 4 bases and 0 bases, there was a span of 13 bases. The receptor comes from a man younger than 35 in good health. The genes are TRBV6-4 and TRBJ2-7, with D possibly being TRBD1 (6 bases). The sample was naive CD8+ T cells sorted from blood. The CDR3 sequence is CASSVLRDNSYEQYF. Here the CDR3 DNA reads TGTGCCAGCAGTGTATTACGGGACAACTCCTACGAGCAGTACTTC.